The 18 T cell receptor beta chains reported below all come from one sample, sequenced in a study of blood T cell repertoires in COVID-19. Assay: immunoSEQ multiplex PCR; the TCRdb copy retains only in-frame clones and omits some. The sample shows approximately 94,000 clones, 75% to 85% of them seen only once. Sequencing input: peripheral blood. The receptor set was obtained from a man aged 55 to 69 with acute or convalescent COVID-19.

This rearrangement joins TRBV15 to TRBJ2-2, with no clear D. The V and J ends lost 1 base and 3 bases respectively, with 15 bases between them. The germline CDR1 and CDR2 sequences are LNHNV and YYDKDF (reference sequence). The CDR3 runs to 17 residues. The CDR3 region has the DNA TGTGCCACCAGCAGAGTTTCATGGCGCGACTACACCGGGGAGCTGTTTTTT. Amino acids: CATSRVSWRDYTGELFF.

The chain joins TRBV2 to TRBJ1-4, with TRBD1 identical over 9 bases. Germline V gives CDR1 SNHLY, CDR2 FYNNEI. The CDR3 length is 15 residues. Trimming removed 6 bases from V and 5 bases from J; junction bases left unmatched: 7. CDR3 sequence (DNA): TGTGCCAGCAGACAAGCGGGACAGGGAAATGAAAAACTGTTTTTT. It is translated as CASRQAGQGNEKLFF.

This chain connects TRBV2 to TRBJ2-1; 8 bases are shared with TRBD1. Trimming cost V 7 bases and J 6 bases; bases outside gene matches: 5. In germline, CDR1 is SNHLY, CDR2 FYNNEI. The CDR3 contains 13 residues. The CDR3 region is CASTRTGSNEQFF. CDR3 bases: TGTGCCAGCACCAGGACAGGGAGCAATGAGCAGTTCTTC.

A note on this clone: Other DNA sequences from this sample encode an identical CDR3 as well. The chain links TRBV18 to TRBJ1-1; 10 nucleotides match TRBD1. The CDR3 extends over 13 amino acids. Germline lookup yields CDR1 KGHSH and CDR2 LQKENI. With V trimmed by 5 bases and J by 5 bases, 2 bases remained unmatched. CDR3 bases: TGTGCCAGCTCATCGGACAGGGGGACTGAAGCTTTCTTT. It specifies CASSSDRGTEAFF. The whole variable domain, filled in from reference TRBV18 and TRBJ1-1, reads NAGVMQNPRHLVRRRGQEARLRCSPMKGHSHVYWYRQLPEEGLKFMVYLQKENIIDESGMPKERFSAEFPKEGPSILRIQQVVRGDSAAYFCASSSDRGTEAFFGQGTRLTVV.

The chain joins TRBV2 to TRBJ2-2; maybe TRBD1 (6 bases). The germline CDR1 and CDR2 sequences are SNHLY and FYNNEI. V lost 6 bases and J lost 0, with 14 bases in between. The CDR3 runs to 16 residues. CDR3 bases: TGTGCCAGCAGCTCAACCAGGGGCGCGAACACCGGGGAGCTGTTTTTT. It is translated as CASSSTRGANTGELFF.

This clone was seen a single time. The chain combines TRBV5-6 with TRBJ1-3, with TRBD1 identical over 8 bases. Unmatched junction bases numbered 12, after V lost 4 bases and J lost 0 bases. The CDR3 contains 18 residues. The V gene's germline CDR1 is SGHDT and CDR2 YYEEEE. The CDR3 spells CASSTGQGRLNSGNTIYF. The CDR3 DNA reads TGTGCCAGCAGCACAGGACAGGGACGATTAAACTCTGGAAACACCATATATTTT.

The CDR3 protein is CASSSPGTQGRTEAFF. The CDR3 DNA reads as TGTGCCAGCAGCTCTCCAGGCACCCAGGGTCGGACTGAAGCTTTCTTT. The rearrangement joins TRBV28 to TRBJ1-1; possible D gene TRBD1, 5 bases. Trimming took 6 bases from V and 5 from J, leaving 22 bases between them. In germline, CDR1 is MDHEN, CDR2 SYDVKM. The CDR3 has 16 amino acids. Full variable domain (outside the CDR3, taken from reference TRBV28 and TRBJ1-1): DVKVTQSSRYLVKRTGEKVFLECVQDMDHENMFWYRQDPGLGLRLIYFSYDVKMKEKGDIPEGYSVSREKKERFSLILESASTNQTSMYLCASSSPGTQGRTEAFFGQGTRLTVV.

The chain has TRBV7-9 and TRBJ1-2; maybe TRBD1 (6 bases). V shed 5 bases and J shed 4 bases, with 11 bases lying between them. The length of the CDR3 is 13 residues. Germline lookup yields CDR1 SEHNR and CDR2 FQNEAQ (reference sequence). The CDR3 DNA follows: TGTGCCAGCAGCCCACAGGGCCTCTATGGCTACACCTTC. It translates to CASSPQGLYGYTF.

The gene calls are TRBV9 and TRBJ2-1; 8 nucleotides line up with TRBD1. This CDR3 is built from 15 residues. Germline trimming cut 2 bases from V and 6 bases from J; bases unmatched to any gene: 7. CDR1 is SGDLS and CDR2 is YYNGEE in the germline V gene. CDR3 in DNA: TGTGCCAGCAGCGTTCAAACAGGGGGAATCAATGAGCAGTTCTTC. It encodes CASSVQTGGINEQFF.

The chain has TRBV5-1 and TRBJ2-5, with TRBD2 as a possible D gene (5 bases). CDR1 and CDR2 from the germline V gene are SGHRS and YFSETQ. V shed 4 bases and J shed 0 bases, with 22 bases lying between them. The length of the CDR3 is 18 residues. The CDR3 reads CASSQSIMISGNQETQYF. The CDR3 nucleotides read TGCGCCAGCAGCCAGAGTATTATGATATCGGGAAACCAAGAGACCCAGTACTTC.

The chain has TRBV5-5 and TRBJ2-5, with D perhaps matching TRBD2 (6 bases). The CDR3 is made up of 16 amino acids. V was pared by 3 bases and J by 2 bases, with 17 bases between. Germline V gene lookup returns CDR1 SGHKS and CDR2 YYEKEE (reference sequence). The CDR3, as DNA: TGTGCCAGCAGCTACAGCGTGGTGGGGGGACAAGAGACCCAGTACTTC. The encoded protein is CASSYSVVGGQETQYF.

The chain is built from TRBV7-8 and TRBJ1-3, with 9 positions matching TRBD1. V shed 5 bases, J shed 0 bases, and the junction held 11 bases outside the gene matches. From germline, CDR1 is SGHVS and CDR2 FQNEAQ. The CDR3 consists of 18 residues. The CDR3 sequence is CASSPRLGTGISGNTIYF. The DNA for the CDR3 is TGTGCCAGCAGCCCTCGGTTGGGGACAGGGATCTCTGGAAACACCATATATTTT.

The table lists this clone with a count of one. V and J are TRBV19 and TRBJ2-1; the match to TRBD1 covers 10 bases. Germline loops: CDR1 LNHDA, CDR2 SQIVND (reference sequence). This CDR3 contains 18 residues. V lost 6 bases, J lost 10 bases, and 21 bases stayed unmatched. The CDR3 here is CASSPPRQGAILRSEQFF. The CDR3 bases are TGTGCCAGTAGCCCCCCCCGACAGGGGGCGATTCTACGGTCCGAGCAGTTCTTC.

The genes are TRBV21-1 and TRBJ1-1. TRBV21-1 has pseudogene status. This CDR3 region has 8 residues. The DNA for the CDR3 is TGTGCTTGGGAGGGGGCTTTCTTT. Its protein product is CAWEGAFF.

The chain uses TRBV7-2 and TRBJ2-1, with 11 bases that match TRBD1. This CDR3 is 15 amino acids long. J was trimmed by 6 bases and V by 4 bases; bases with no gene match: 5. The V gene's germline CDR1 is SGHTA and CDR2 FQGNSA. Here the CDR3 DNA reads TGTGCCAGCAGCTCGGACAGGGGGCCAACCAATGAGCAGTTCTTC. Its translation: CASSSDRGPTNEQFF.

The rearrangement joins TRBV7-9 to TRBJ1-1; 8 bases agree with TRBD1. Germline V gene sequence: CDR1 SEHNR, CDR2 FQNEAQ (reference sequence). CDR3 length: 15 residues. V lost 5 bases, J lost 1 base, and 6 bases stayed unmatched. The CDR3 sequence: CASSAYRGSNTEAFF. CDR3 bases: TGTGCCAGCAGCGCCTACAGGGGGTCGAACACTGAAGCTTTCTTT.

The CDR3 DNA follows: TGTGCCAGCAGCGTTACAGGGGGACGGGAAAAACTGTTTTTT. As protein: CASSVTGGREKLFF. The chain uses TRBV7-9 and TRBJ1-4, with 8 bases matching TRBD1. This CDR3 spans 14 amino acids. CDR1 and CDR2 (germline): SEHNR, FQNEAQ (reference sequence). V lost 5 bases, J lost 8 bases, and 7 bases stayed unmatched.

The J gene is TRBJ1-2, the V gene TRBV29-1, with 11 bases fitting TRBD1. V was clipped by 5 bases and J by 2 bases; unmatched bases: 1. The germline V gene encodes CDR1 SQVTM and CDR2 ANQGSEA. This CDR3 region has 13 residues. Here the CDR3 reads CSVRDRGNYGYTF. In DNA, the CDR3 is TGCAGCGTTCGGGACAGGGGGAACTATGGCTACACCTTC.